A selection of T cell receptor beta chains follows, all from one sample in a study of CD8 T cells in ankylosing spondylitis. TCRdb reanalysed the 5' RACE reads using MiXCR and keeps one entry per CDR3 protein. Of 250,000 or so distinct CDR3 sequences listed, about a sixth are singletons. The sequenced sample consisted of blood, either unsorted or a sorted T cell fraction (not recorded which). The receptors originated from a male donor with ankylosing spondylitis or in good health (not recorded which). Each CDR3 is given with its conserved first and last residue. The D gene is left open where the match is weak. The size field is filled for only some rows; it gives once, few, many or a size class.

J,D,V,length,size,DNA,CDR3
TRBJ2-1,NA,TRBV4-1,13,few,TGCGCCAGCAGCCTCTCGACACACAATGAGCAGTTCTTC,CASSLSTHNEQFF
TRBJ2-7,TRBD2,TRBV4-1,15,few,TGCGCCAGCAGCCACTCGGGACTAGCGGGTTACGAGCAGTACTTC,CASSHSGLAGYEQYF
TRBJ2-3,TRBD2,TRBV11-2,15,many,TGTGCCAGCAGCGGAGGGACTAGCGGCACAGATACGCAGTATTTT,CASSGGTSGTDTQYF
TRBJ1-5,NA,TRBV27,13,few,TGTGCCACCGCACCTCAGAGCAATCAGCCCCAGCATTTT,CATAPQSNQPQHF
TRBJ2-7,NA,TRBV9,14,few,TGTGCCAGCAGCCCCCCAGCGAGTTCCTACGAGCAGTACTTC,CASSPPASSYEQYF
TRBJ2-1,NA,TRBV7-2,14,NA,TGTGCCAGCAGGAGTTGGGGCGGGTACAATGAGCAGTTCTTC,CASRSWGGYNEQFF
TRBJ2-1,NA,TRBV4-1,16,few,TGCGCCAGCAGCCAAGATTTAAGGGGGGCCTACAATGAGCAGTTCTTC,CASSQDLRGAYNEQFF
TRBJ2-2,NA,TRBV6-1,18,NA,TGTGCCAGCAGTGATGCGGGGTGGCAGGGGATGAACACCGGGGAGCTGTTTTTT,CASSDAGWQGMNTGELFF
TRBJ2-7,NA,TRBV20-1,13,few,TGCAGTGCCGAAGACAGGAACTCCTACGAGCAGTACTTC,CSAEDRNSYEQYF
TRBJ2-2,NA,TRBV21-1,18,few,TGTGCCAGCAGCAAAGAGGAGAAGCGGGAGGTCCGAACCGGGGAGCTGTTTTTT,CASSKEEKREVRTGELFF
TRBJ2-1,TRBD2,TRBV29-1,16,NA,TGCAGCGTTGAAGGGTCGGCGGGAGGGCTTTACAATGAGCAGTTCTTC,CSVEGSAGGLYNEQFF
TRBJ2-3,NA,TRBV4-1,15,few,TGCGCCAGCAGCCAAGGCGGCAGGGGCACAGATACGCAGTATTTT,CASSQGGRGTDTQYF
TRBJ2-1,NA,TRBV6-5,15,NA,TGTGCCAGCAGTTACTCCAGCGGCTCCTACAATGAGCAGTTCTTC,CASSYSSGSYNEQFF
TRBJ2-7,NA,TRBV11-2,14,few,TGTGCCAGCAGCTTATATCCAGTATCCTACGAGCAGTACTTC,CASSLYPVSYEQYF
TRBJ2-2,TRBD2,TRBV24-1,16,NA,TGTGCCACCAGTGATTTGTCCGGACTAGAATCCGGGGAGCTGTTTTTT,CATSDLSGLESGELFF
TRBJ2-7,TRBD2,TRBV9,15,NA,TGTGCCAGCAGCGTCGGCTTTAGCGGGAGCGGCGAGCAGTACTTC,CASSVGFSGSGEQYF
TRBJ2-1,NA,TRBV9,14,NA,TGTGCCAGCAATATTGGGGGCTCCTACAATGAGCAGTTCTTC,CASNIGGSYNEQFF
TRBJ2-1,TRBD2,TRBV24-1,15,few,TGTGCCACCAGTGAACGGCTAGCGGGAGCCAATGAGCAGTTCTTC,CATSERLAGANEQFF
TRBJ2-7,NA,TRBV29-1,14,few,TGCAGCGTTGTAGCTAGGGGGGAATCCTACGAGCAGTACTTC,CSVVARGESYEQYF
TRBJ2-7,TRBD2,TRBV5-6,15,many,TGTGCCAGCAGCTTTCGCAGCGGGAGGGCCTACGAGCAGTACTTC,CASSFRSGRAYEQYF
TRBJ1-1,NA,TRBV12-3/TRBV12-4,15,NA,TGTGCCAGCAGACCTCTGGGGGCGTGGGACACTGAAGCTTTCTTT,CASRPLGAWDTEAFF
TRBJ2-3,TRBD2,TRBV7-9,16,NA,TGTGCCAGCAGCTTAGCACTAGCGGGTAACACAGATACGCAGTATTTT,CASSLALAGNTDTQYF
TRBJ2-7,NA,TRBV7-6,14,NA,TGTGCCAGCAGCGACGATCCGAGGGAATACGAGCAGTACTTC,CASSDDPREYEQYF
TRBJ2-7,NA,TRBV6-1,13,few,TGTGCCAGCAAACTCGAAAACTCCTACGAGCAGTACTTC,CASKLENSYEQYF
TRBJ1-2,NA,TRBV10-2,14,NA,TGCGCCAGCAGTGAGGCAACAGGCCTCTATGGCTACACCTTC,CASSEATGLYGYTF
TRBJ2-3,TRBD2,TRBV4-3,18,NA,TGCGCCAGCAGCCAAGAACCGGGACTAGCGGAAAGCACAGATACGCAGTATTTT,CASSQEPGLAESTDTQYF
TRBJ2-3,NA,TRBV12-3/TRBV12-4,14,many,TGTGCCAGCAGTTCACAGGGAGGAACAGATACGCAGTATTTT,CASSSQGGTDTQYF
TRBJ1-6,TRBD1,TRBV5-5,15,NA,TGTGCCAGCAGCTTTAGGGACAGCGGTAATTCACCCCTCCACTTT,CASSFRDSGNSPLHF
TRBJ2-7,TRBD2,TRBV20-1,15,NA,TGCAGTGCAGTTCCCCTAGCGGGAGAAACCTACGAGCAGTACTTC,CSAVPLAGETYEQYF
TRBJ2-2,NA,TRBV4-3,14,NA,TGCGCCAGCAGCCAAGCTTCAGCCACCGGGGAGCTGTTTTTT,CASSQASATGELFF
TRBJ1-6,NA,TRBV4-2,12,many,TGTGCCAGCAGCCCTTTGAATTCACCCCTCCACTTT,CASSPLNSPLHF
TRBJ2-7,NA,TRBV7-9,13,NA,TGTGCCAGCAGTCCCGAGTTGACCTACGAGCAGTACTTC,CASSPELTYEQYF
TRBJ2-1,TRBD2,TRBV2,15,NA,TGTGCCAGCATTTCCCCCCCTAGCGGGATCGATGAGCAGTTCTTC,CASISPPSGIDEQFF
TRBJ1-2,NA,TRBV29-1,13,few,TGCAGCGTTGAAGACAGGGGAGGAGAAGGCTACACCTTC,CSVEDRGGEGYTF
TRBJ2-3,TRBD1,TRBV3-1,15,NA,TGTGCCAGCAGCCAAGATGGGACAGTCACAGATACGCAGTATTTT,CASSQDGTVTDTQYF
TRBJ2-2,TRBD1,TRBV19,14,NA,TGTGCCAGTAGTGACAGGGGTTCCTCCGGGGAGCTGTTTTTT,CASSDRGSSGELFF
TRBJ2-7,TRBD1,TRBV7-9,15,many,TGTGCCAGCAGTTCCCGGACAGGAAACTCCTACGAGCAGTACTTC,CASSSRTGNSYEQYF
TRBJ2-7,NA,TRBV11-1,13,NA,TGTGCCAGCAGCCCCCTGCCGGGGCACGAGCAGTACTTC,CASSPLPGHEQYF
TRBJ2-3,NA,TRBV27,15,NA,TGTGCCAGCAACGACGACACCGGAGCCCTAGATACGCAGTATTTT,CASNDDTGALDTQYF
TRBJ2-1,TRBD1,TRBV27,15,few,TGTGCCAGCAGTGGGGGACAGGGGGCCTACAATGAGCAGTTCTTC,CASSGGQGAYNEQFF
TRBJ2-3,NA,TRBV5-1,13,few,TGCGCCAGCAGCCCTGGGAGCCAGGATACGCAGTATTTT,CASSPGSQDTQYF
TRBJ2-1,NA,TRBV27,12,NA,TGTGCCAGCAGTTATGGGGTAGGGGAGCAGTTCTTC,CASSYGVGEQFF
TRBJ2-7,TRBD2,TRBV5-1,14,few,TGCGCCAGCAGCTTCTTTAGCGGGAAGGACGAGCAGTACTTC,CASSFFSGKDEQYF
TRBJ2-7,NA,TRBV12-3/TRBV12-4,13,NA,TGTGCCAGCAGTTTTGCAGGGACCGACGAGCAGTACTTC,CASSFAGTDEQYF